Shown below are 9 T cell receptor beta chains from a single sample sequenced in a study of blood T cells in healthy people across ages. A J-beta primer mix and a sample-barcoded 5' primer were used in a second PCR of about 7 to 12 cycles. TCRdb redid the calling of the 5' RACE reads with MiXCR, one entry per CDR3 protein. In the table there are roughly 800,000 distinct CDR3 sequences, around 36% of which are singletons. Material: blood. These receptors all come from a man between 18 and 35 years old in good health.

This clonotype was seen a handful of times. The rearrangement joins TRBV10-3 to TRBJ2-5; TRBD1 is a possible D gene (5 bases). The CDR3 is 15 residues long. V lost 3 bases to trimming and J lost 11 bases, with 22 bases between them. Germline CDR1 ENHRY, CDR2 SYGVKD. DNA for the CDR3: TGTGCCATCAGTGATAACCAGGGTGATCCCAATGAGCAGTACTTC. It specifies CAISDNQGDPNEQYF.

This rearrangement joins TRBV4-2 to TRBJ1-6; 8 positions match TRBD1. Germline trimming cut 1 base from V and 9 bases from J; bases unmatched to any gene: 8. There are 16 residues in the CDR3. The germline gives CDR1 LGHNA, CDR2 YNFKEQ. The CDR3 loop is CASSQVGPGGVSPLHF. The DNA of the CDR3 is TGTGCCAGCAGCCAAGTCGGGCCAGGGGGCGTTTCACCCCTCCACTTT.

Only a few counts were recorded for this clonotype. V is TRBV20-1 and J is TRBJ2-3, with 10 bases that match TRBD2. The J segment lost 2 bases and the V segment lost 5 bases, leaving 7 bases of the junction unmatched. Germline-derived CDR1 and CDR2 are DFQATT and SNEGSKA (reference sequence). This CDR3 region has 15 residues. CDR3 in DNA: TGCAGTGCTCCAGCGGGGGGGGTCCACACAGATACGCAGTATTTT. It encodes CSAPAGGVHTDTQYF.

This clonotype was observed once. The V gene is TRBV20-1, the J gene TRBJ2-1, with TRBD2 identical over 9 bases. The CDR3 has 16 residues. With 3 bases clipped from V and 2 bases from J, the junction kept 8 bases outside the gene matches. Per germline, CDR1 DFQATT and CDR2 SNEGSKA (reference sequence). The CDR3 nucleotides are TGCAGTGCTAGGTTAATAGCGGGAGACGCCTACAATGAGCAGTTCTTC. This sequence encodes CSARLIAGDAYNEQFF.

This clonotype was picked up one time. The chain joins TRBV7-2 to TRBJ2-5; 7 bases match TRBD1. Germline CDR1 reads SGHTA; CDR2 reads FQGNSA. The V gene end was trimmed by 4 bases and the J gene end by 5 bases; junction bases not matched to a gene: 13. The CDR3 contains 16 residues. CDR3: CASSSSNDRVRETQYF. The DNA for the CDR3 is TGTGCCAGCAGCTCCAGCAATGACAGGGTACGCGAGACCCAGTACTTC.

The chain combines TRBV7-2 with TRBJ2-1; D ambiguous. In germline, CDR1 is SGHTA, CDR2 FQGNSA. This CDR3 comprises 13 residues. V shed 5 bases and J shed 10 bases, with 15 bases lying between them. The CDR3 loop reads CASSPRGGPEQFF. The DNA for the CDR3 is TGTGCCAGCAGCCCGCGTGGTGGACCGGAGCAGTTCTTC.

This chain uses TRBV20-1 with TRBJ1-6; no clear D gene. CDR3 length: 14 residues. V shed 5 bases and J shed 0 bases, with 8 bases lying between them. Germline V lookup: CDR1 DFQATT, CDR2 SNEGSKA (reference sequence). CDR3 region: CSAEQSSYNSPLHF. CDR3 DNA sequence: TGCAGTGCTGAACAGAGCTCCTATAATTCACCCCTCCACTTT.

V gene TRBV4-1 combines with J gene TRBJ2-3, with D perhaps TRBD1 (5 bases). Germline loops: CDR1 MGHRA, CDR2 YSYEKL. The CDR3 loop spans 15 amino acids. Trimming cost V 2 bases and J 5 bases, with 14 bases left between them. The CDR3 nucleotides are TGCGCCAGCAGCCAACTTCAGGGCTTTCAAGATACGCAGTATTTT. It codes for CASSQLQGFQDTQYF.

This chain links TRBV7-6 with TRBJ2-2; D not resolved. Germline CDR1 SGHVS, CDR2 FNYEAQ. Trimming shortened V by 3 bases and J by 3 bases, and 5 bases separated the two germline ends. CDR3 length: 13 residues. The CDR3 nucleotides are TGTGCCAGCAGCTTGACCCACACCGGGGAGCTGTTTTTT. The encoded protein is CASSLTHTGELFF. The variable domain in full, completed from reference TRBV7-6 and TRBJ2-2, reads GAGVSQSPRYKVTKRGQDVALRCDPISGHVSLYWYRQALGQGPEFLTYFNYEAQQDKSGLPNDRFSAERPEGSISTLTIQRTEQRDSAMYRCASSLTHTGELFFGEGSRLTVL.